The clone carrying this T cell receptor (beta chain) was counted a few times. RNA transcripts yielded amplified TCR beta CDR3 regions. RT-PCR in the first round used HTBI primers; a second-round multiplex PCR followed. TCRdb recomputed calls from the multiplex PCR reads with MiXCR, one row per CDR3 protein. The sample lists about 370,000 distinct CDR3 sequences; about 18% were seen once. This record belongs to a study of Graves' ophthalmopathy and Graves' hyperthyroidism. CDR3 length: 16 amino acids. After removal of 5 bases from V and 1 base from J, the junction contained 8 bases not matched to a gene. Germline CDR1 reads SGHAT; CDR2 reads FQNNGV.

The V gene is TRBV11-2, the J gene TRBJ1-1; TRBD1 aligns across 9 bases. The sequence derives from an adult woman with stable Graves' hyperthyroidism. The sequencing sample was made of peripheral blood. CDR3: CASSHWTGEGNTEAFF. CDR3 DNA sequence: TGTGCCAGCAGCCATTGGACAGGGGAGGGGAACACTGAAGCTTTCTTT.